This entry features one T cell receptor (beta chain) sequence. Its specificity is not known. This record comes from a study of T-cell reconstitution after alpha-beta-depleted transplantation in children. Regarding the study as a whole: T-cell counts and diversity at one year following transplant were attributed mainly to newly produced T cells. It was reported that alpha-beta T cells came from several hundred expanded graft clones (about two months after transplant).

CDR1 is SGHDT, CDR2 YYEEEE, per germline. V was pared by 6 bases and J by 1 base, with 19 bases between. The CDR3 has 17 amino acids. Library preparation (for TCRbeta) was performed with unique molecular identifiers. TCRdb passed the PCR reads through MiXCR, listing each CDR3 protein once. Of fewer than 700,000 distinct CDR3 sequences in the sample, around 13% were seen once. The J gene is TRBJ2-2, the V gene TRBV5-6, with D possibly being TRBD2 (6 bases). The receptor was derived from a male patient younger than 18 who had a stem cell transplant for acute myeloid leukemia, so the T cells may come from the graft donor. This specimen was PBMCs, mostly from graft donor cells, taken 360 days after TCRalphabeta/CD19-depleted stem cell transplant. CDR3: CASNKGGGVRNTGELFF. CDR3 coding DNA: TGTGCCAGCAACAAGGGCGGAGGGGTGAGGAACACCGGGGAGCTGTTTTTT.